The rows below give T cell receptor beta chains drawn from one sample of a study of CD8 T cells in ankylosing spondylitis. TCRdb redid the calling of the 5' RACE reads with MiXCR, one entry per CDR3 protein. Among hundreds of thousands of distinct CDR3 sequences listed, around 8% were seen once. Sequencing used blood, either unsorted or a sorted T cell fraction (not recorded which). Receptors originate from a female donor with ankylosing spondylitis or in good health (not recorded which). CDR3s include the opening cysteine and the closing phenylalanine or tryptophan. The D gene is left open where the match is weak. Expanded clones get a size class; other rows say once, few or many, or leave the size out.

d_call clone_size j_call v_call cdr3_nt cdr3_aa
NA many TRBJ1-2 TRBV19 TGTGCCAGTAGCATCGGAGGAGGCCCCCCGGAAGGCTACACCTTC CASSIGGGPPEGYTF
NA few TRBJ1-3 TRBV7-2 TGTGCCAGCAGCCCAGGACAGTCGCGGCACACCATATATTTT CASSPGQSRHTIYF
NA few TRBJ2-1 TRBV18 TGTGCCAGCTCACCGCCGACAAAGGTATGGGAGCAGTTCTTC CASSPPTKVWEQFF
NA NA TRBJ2-1 TRBV7-9 TGTGCCAGCAGCTTAGGGGTCTCTGGTGAGCAGTTCTTC CASSLGVSGEQFF
NA many TRBJ1-1 TRBV20-1 TGCAGTGCTAGAGATGGTTCGATGAACACTGAAGCTTTCTTT CSARDGSMNTEAFF
NA many TRBJ2-7 TRBV2 TGTGCCAGCAGTGAACACCCATACTACGAGCAGTACTTC CASSEHPYYEQYF
TRBD1 NA TRBJ1-3 TRBV7-2 TGTGCCAGCAGCTTCGACAGGGGGTCTCACACCATATATTTT CASSFDRGSHTIYF
NA few TRBJ2-7 TRBV12-5 TGTGCTAGTGGGAACTACCGCTACGAGCAGTACTTC CASGNYRYEQYF
TRBD2 many TRBJ2-1 TRBV7-2 TGTGCCAGCAGCTTTGGCTCTAGCGGGAGGAGAGAGCAGTTCTTC CASSFGSSGRREQFF
NA many TRBJ2-2 TRBV29-1 TGCAGCGTTGAGAAACAGGTCCCCGGGGAGCTGTTTTTT CSVEKQVPGELFF
NA many TRBJ2-7 TRBV6-2/TRBV6-3 TGTGCCAGCGGCAGGCCTCTGCAGTACTTC CASGRPLQYF
NA many TRBJ2-2 TRBV20-1 TGCAGTGCACCTAAAGGGGGGAACACCGGGGAGCTGTTTTTT CSAPKGGNTGELFF
TRBD2 many TRBJ2-7 TRBV4-1 TGCGCCAGCAGCCAAGATCCCGGCGGGAGGATTTACGAGCAGTACTTC CASSQDPGGRIYEQYF
TRBD1 many TRBJ2-7 TRBV11-2 TGTGCCAGCAGCTTCGGGACAGCGGACTACGAGCAGTACTTC CASSFGTADYEQYF